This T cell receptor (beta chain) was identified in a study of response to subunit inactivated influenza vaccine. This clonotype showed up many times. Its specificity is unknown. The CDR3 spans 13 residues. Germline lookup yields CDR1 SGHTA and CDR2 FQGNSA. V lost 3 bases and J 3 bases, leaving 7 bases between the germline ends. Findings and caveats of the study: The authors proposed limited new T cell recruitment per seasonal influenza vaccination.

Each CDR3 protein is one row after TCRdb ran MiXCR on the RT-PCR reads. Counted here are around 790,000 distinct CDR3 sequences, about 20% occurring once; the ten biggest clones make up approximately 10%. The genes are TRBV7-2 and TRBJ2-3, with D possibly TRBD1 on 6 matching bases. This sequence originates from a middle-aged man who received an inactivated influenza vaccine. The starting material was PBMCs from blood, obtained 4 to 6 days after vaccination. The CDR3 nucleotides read TGTGCCAGCAGCTTCCAGGGGACAGATACGCAGTATTTT. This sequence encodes CASSFQGTDTQYF.